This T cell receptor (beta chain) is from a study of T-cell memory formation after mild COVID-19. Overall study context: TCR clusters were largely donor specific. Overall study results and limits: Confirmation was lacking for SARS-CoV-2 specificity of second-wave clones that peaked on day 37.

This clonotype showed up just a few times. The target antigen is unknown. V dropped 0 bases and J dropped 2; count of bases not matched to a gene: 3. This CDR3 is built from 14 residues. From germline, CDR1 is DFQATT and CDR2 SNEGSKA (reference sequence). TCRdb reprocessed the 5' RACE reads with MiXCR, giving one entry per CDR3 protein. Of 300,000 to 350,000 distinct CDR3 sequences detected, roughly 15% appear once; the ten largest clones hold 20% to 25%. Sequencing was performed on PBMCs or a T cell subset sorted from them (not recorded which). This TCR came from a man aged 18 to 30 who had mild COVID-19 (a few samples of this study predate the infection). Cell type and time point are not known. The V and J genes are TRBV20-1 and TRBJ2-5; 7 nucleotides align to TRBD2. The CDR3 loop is CSARDGGVQETQYF. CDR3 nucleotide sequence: TGCAGTGCTAGAGATGGGGGGGTACAAGAGACCCAGTACTTC.